A single sample gave rise to the 11 T cell receptor beta chains below, sequenced in a study of T cell changes during pregnancy in multiple sclerosis. Sequencing was performed with immunoSEQ multiplex PCR; in TCRdb, only in-frame clones are kept and a portion is missing. The table includes over 100,000 clones, about 90% detected once. Sequencing used peripheral blood, obtained in the third trimester of pregnancy. All receptors derive from a female donor with multiple sclerosis, enrolled in a pregnancy study.

This chain joins TRBV19 and TRBJ2-7; maybe TRBD2 (6 bases). The CDR3 contains 14 residues. Germline loops: CDR1 LNHDA, CDR2 SQIVND (reference sequence). The V and J ends lost 5 bases and 2 bases respectively, with 13 bases between them. The CDR3 spells CASSGGTYPYEQYF. The DNA for the CDR3 is TGTGCCAGTAGTGGCGGGACCTATCCCTACGAGCAGTACTTC.

The rearrangement joins TRBV9 to TRBJ2-1; 9 bases are a match to TRBD2. The V gene's germline CDR1 is SGDLS and CDR2 YYNGEE. This CDR3 has 16 residues. V lost 4 bases, J lost 6 bases, and 11 bases stayed unmatched. CDR3 in amino acids: CASSSAAGLAGNEQFF. As DNA, the CDR3 is TGTGCCAGCAGCTCAGCAGCGGGACTAGCAGGCAATGAGCAGTTCTTC.

This sequence joins TRBV6-5 and TRBJ2-3; no clear D. The CDR3 is 14 amino acids. The V end lost 4 bases, the J end lost 2 bases, and 10 bases lay between the germline ends. In germline, CDR1 is MNHEY, CDR2 SVGAGI. The CDR3 nucleotides are TGTGCCAGCAGTTTACACCGCTTCACAGATACGCAGTATTTT. Translating gives CASSLHRFTDTQYF.

This chain links TRBV6-1 with TRBJ2-5, with D maybe TRBD1 (6 bases). The CDR3 runs to 14 residues. Germline values: CDR1 MNHNS, CDR2 SASEGT. V was shortened by 7 bases and J by 4 bases, with 16 bases between the two germline ends. The CDR3 reads CASNLQGAGETQYF. DNA of the CDR3: TGTGCCAGCAATCTACAGGGAGCAGGAGAGACCCAGTACTTC.

The V call is TRBV10-1, the J call TRBJ2-5; 9 bases agree with TRBD2. Germline CDR1 reads WNHNN; CDR2 reads SYGVQD (reference sequence). The CDR3 sequence is 11 residues long. The CDR3 DNA sequence: TGCGAGCGGGGGGCCGAAGAGACCCAGTACTTC. As protein: CERGAEETQYF.

The chain recombines TRBV5-1 with TRBJ1-2, with a possible D match to TRBD1 (6 bases). Germline CDR1 SGHRS, CDR2 YFSETQ. The CDR3 is 15 residues long. The V end lost 0 bases, the J end lost 7 bases, and 16 bases lay between the germline ends. The DNA for the CDR3 is TGCGCCAGCAGCTTGGCCGGGGGGCGCCCCGGTGGCTACACCTTC. It encodes CASSLAGGRPGGYTF. The variable domain in full, completed from reference TRBV5-1 and TRBJ1-2, reads KAGVTQTPRYLIKTRGQQVTLSCSPISGHRSVSWYQQTPGQGLQFLFEYFSETQRNKGNFPGRFSGRQFSNSRSEMNVSTLELGDSALYLCASSLAGGRPGGYTFGSGTRLTVV.

The chain has TRBV27 and TRBJ1-1; TRBD1 matches at 8 bases. In germline, CDR1 is MNHEY, CDR2 SMNVEV (reference sequence). This CDR3 is 15 amino acids long. The ends lost 3 bases at V and 0 bases at J; junction bases unmatched: 3. The CDR3 is CASSFQGALNTEAFF. CDR3 bases: TGTGCCAGCAGTTTCCAGGGGGCCTTGAACACTGAAGCTTTCTTT.

V is TRBV7-3 and J is TRBJ2-3; D is unresolved. The CDR3 is 16 amino acids. V was trimmed by 6 bases and J by 1 base, leaving 17 bases between them. CDR1 is SGHTA and CDR2 is FQGTGA in the germline V gene. The CDR3 DNA reads TGTGCCAGCAGTCCGAGCAGCTTTGGAGGCACAGATACGCAGTATTTT. Its protein is CASSPSSFGGTDTQYF.

This clone was recorded once. CDR3 sequence reads: CASRDSFSGNTIYF. In DNA form, the CDR3 reads TGTGCCAGCCGGGACAGCTTCTCTGGAAACACCATATATTTT. The chain has TRBV6-5 and TRBJ1-3; 7 bases are shared with TRBD1. The CDR3 has 14 residues. CDR1 MNHEY and CDR2 SVGAGI come from the germline V gene. Losses at the gene ends were 8 bases for V and 0 bases for J; bases not matched to a gene: 4.

CDR3 DNA: TGTGCCAGCAGCTCGAAGGGACAGGGCTACAATGAGCAGTTCTTC. Its translation: CASSSKGQGYNEQFF. The rearrangement joins TRBV5-4 to TRBJ2-1; 9 bases agree with TRBD1. In germline, CDR1 is SGHNT, CDR2 YYREEE (reference sequence). The junction had 4 bases not matched to a gene; V was cut back by 3 bases and J by 3 bases. This CDR3 is 15 amino acids long.

The chain links TRBV5-1 to TRBJ1-6; the match to TRBD1 covers 8 bases. J was trimmed by 6 bases and V by 3 bases; bases with no gene match: 11. This CDR3 has 17 amino acids. CDR1 and CDR2 (germline): SGHRS, YFSETQ. The CDR3 reads CASSSDPPTGVNSPLHF. The DNA for the CDR3 is TGCGCCAGCAGCTCGGACCCCCCGACAGGGGTTAATTCACCCCTCCACTTT.